This section outlines one TCR beta chain sequence together with its context. The antigen is undetermined. The sample originates from a study of cytomegalovirus exposure and HLA in healthy donors. General study results and limits: A list of 164 TCR beta chains associated with cytomegalovirus was given. Most subjects had HLA-A and HLA-B alleles reportedly predicted accurately by TCR beta sequences. HLA alleles were associated with 15,000 to 20,000 TCR beta sequences in a later analysis at 0.05 false discovery rate.

Primers for the PCR totalled 60 Vbeta and 13 Jbeta. The protocol was immunoSEQ multiplex PCR, while the TCRdb copy is restricted to in-frame clones and leaves out a portion. The sample carries 150,000 to 170,000 clones, approximately 72% recorded once. This CDR3 is 15 amino acids long. The V and J ends lost 10 bases and 3 bases respectively, with 20 bases between them. Germline values: CDR1 MNHNS, CDR2 SASEGT. Donors counted as nominally healthy when sampled, yet unrecorded immune exposures were likely. J is TRBJ2-3 and V is TRBV6-1; weak D call: TRBD2 (5 bases). Sequencing was done on a sample of PBMCs. The clonotype originates from a man aged 18 to 30 in good health and CMV-seronegative. This chain's CDR3 is CAIQPDLAGTDTQYF. The CDR3, as DNA: TGTGCCATCCAACCAGACCTAGCCGGTACAGATACGCAGTATTTT.